This section outlines one T cell receptor (beta chain) sequence together with its context. These data come from a study of T cell changes during pregnancy in multiple sclerosis. Germline values: CDR1 SGDLS, CDR2 YYNGEE. V trimming: 6 bases; J trimming: 0 bases; junction bases outside the gene matches: 4. CDR3 length equals 14 residues. Profiling relied on immunoSEQ multiplex PCR, and the TCRdb table lists in-frame clones only, not all of them. The sample holds 55,000 to 75,000 clones, 85% to 95% seen once. The material was CD8+ T cells from peripheral blood mononuclear cells, obtained in the second trimester of pregnancy. The V call is TRBV9, the J call TRBJ2-3; 7 bases are shared with TRBD2. The sequence came from a female donor with multiple sclerosis, enrolled in a pregnancy study. The CDR3, as DNA: TGTGCCAGCAATGGGGGGGAAAGCACAGATACGCAGTATTTT. This translates into CASNGGESTDTQYF. Full variable domain (missing parts from reference TRBV9 and TRBJ2-3): DSGVTQTPKHLITATGQRVTLRCSPRSGDLSVYWYQQSLDQGLQFLIQYYNGEERAKGNILERFSAQQFPDLHSELNLSSLELGDSALYFCASNGGESTDTQYFGPGTRLTVL.